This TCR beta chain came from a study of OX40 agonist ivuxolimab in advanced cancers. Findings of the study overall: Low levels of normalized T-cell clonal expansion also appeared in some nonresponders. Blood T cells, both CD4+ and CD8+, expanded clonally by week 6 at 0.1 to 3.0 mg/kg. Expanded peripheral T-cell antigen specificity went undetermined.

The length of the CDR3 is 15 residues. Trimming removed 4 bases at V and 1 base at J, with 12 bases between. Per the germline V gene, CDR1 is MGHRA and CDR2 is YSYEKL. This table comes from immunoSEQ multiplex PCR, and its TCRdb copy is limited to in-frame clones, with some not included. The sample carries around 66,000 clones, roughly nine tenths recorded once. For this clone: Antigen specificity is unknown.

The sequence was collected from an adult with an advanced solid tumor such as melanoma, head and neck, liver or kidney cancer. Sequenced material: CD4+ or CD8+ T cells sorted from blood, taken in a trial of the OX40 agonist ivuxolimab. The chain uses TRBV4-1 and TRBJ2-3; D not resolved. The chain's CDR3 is CASSLLRARTDTQYF. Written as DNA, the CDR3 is TGCGCCAGCAGCCTTCTCCGGGCCCGCACAGATACGCAGTATTTT.